Shown below are 20 T cell receptor beta chains from a single sample sequenced in a study of control samples from healthy donors and cancer patients (dated by TCRdb to the early 2020s). Libraries were made using the immunoSEQ multiplex PCR assay. Not all clones reach the TCRdb copy of this immuneACCESS table, which keeps in-frame sequences only. Checked studies attribute under half of the gap to unresolved V genes and leave the rest unexplained. The sample yields 200,000 to 250,000 clones; roughly 94% were counted once. The ten largest account for over 1.2% of the sample. Material: blood. The receptors originated from a man aged 45-65 years in good health.

The rearrangement uses TRBV28 and TRBJ2-7, with 8 positions matching TRBD1. Germline CDR1 and CDR2: MDHEN and SYDVKM. This CDR3 comprises 15 residues. Unmatched junction bases numbered 11, after V lost 4 bases and J lost 6 bases. This CDR3 is CASSSPGQGAGEQYV. In nucleotides, the CDR3 is TGTGCCAGCAGTTCCCCAGGGCAGGGGGCAGGCGAGCAGTACGTC.

The chain joins TRBV16 to TRBJ1-2; D is possibly TRBD1 (5 bases). V was cut by 4 bases and J by 4 bases, with 16 bases left in between. The CDR3 covers 15 residues. Germline CDR1 and CDR2: KGHSY and FQNENV. This CDR3 is CASSPPGHRSYGYTF. In DNA form, the CDR3 reads TGTGCCAGCAGCCCCCCAGGACACCGAAGCTATGGCTACACCTTC.

The V call is TRBV5-6, the J call TRBJ1-4; 9 positions match TRBD1. CDR3 size: 14 residues. Germline values: CDR1 SGHDT, CDR2 YYEEEE. V trimming: 5 bases; J trimming: 7 bases; junction bases outside the gene matches: 6. CDR3 bases: TGTGCCAGCAGAGCCGGGACAGGGTTTGAAAAACTGTTTTTT. Protein sequence: CASRAGTGFEKLFF.

This clone occurred once. The V gene is TRBV27, the J gene TRBJ2-2, with TRBD1 matching 10 bases. This CDR3 comprises 17 residues. Germline trimming cut 3 bases from V and 4 bases from J; bases unmatched to any gene: 8. Per the germline V gene, CDR1 is MNHEY and CDR2 is SMNVEV (reference sequence). CDR3 residues: CASSLGRQGAGTGELFF. CDR3 nucleotides: TGTGCCAGCAGTTTGGGCCGACAGGGGGCTGGCACCGGGGAGCTGTTTTTT.

V usage is TRBV4-2 and J usage is TRBJ2-2; 12 bases match TRBD2. The V gene end was trimmed by 0 bases and the J gene end by 3 bases; junction bases not matched to a gene: 5. Germline V gene lookup returns CDR1 LGHNA and CDR2 YNFKEQ. CDR3 length: 18 amino acids. This CDR3 is CASSQDASGGGHTGELFF. The CDR3, as DNA: TGTGCCAGCAGCCAAGATGCTAGCGGGGGGGGTCACACCGGGGAGCTGTTTTTT.

The chain links TRBV5-4 to TRBJ1-5; D is uncertain. The germline V and J ends were trimmed by 0 bases and 5 bases, with 9 bases remaining between them. This CDR3 comprises 14 residues. CDR1 SGHNT and CDR2 YYREEE come from the germline V gene (reference sequence). CDR3 region: CASSLDRADQPQHF. Here the CDR3 DNA reads TGTGCCAGCAGCTTGGATCGGGCAGATCAGCCCCAGCATTTT.

This chain joins TRBV27 and TRBJ1-2; D not resolved. The CDR3 has 15 residues. V lost 5 bases and J 5 bases, leaving 18 bases between the germline ends. Germline CDR1 reads MNHEY; CDR2 reads SMNVEV (reference sequence). CDR3 in amino acids: CASSRIGAVGYGYTF. The CDR3 DNA follows: TGTGCCAGCAGTAGGATCGGTGCAGTAGGGTATGGCTACACCTTC.

The chain has TRBV5-4 and TRBJ1-2; D may be TRBD1 (6 bases). Germline V gives CDR1 SGHNT, CDR2 YYREEE (reference sequence). This CDR3 has 14 residues. Trimming took off 4 bases at V and 1 base at J, with 11 bases between the two ends. This CDR3 is CASSQTGFNYGYTF. CDR3 sequence (DNA): TGTGCCAGCAGCCAGACAGGTTTTAACTATGGCTACACCTTC.

The chain has TRBV6-5 and TRBJ1-5, with TRBD1 as a possible D gene (5 bases). V was cut by 7 bases and J by 4 bases, with 17 bases left in between. This CDR3 comprises 15 residues. The germline V gene encodes CDR1 MNHEY and CDR2 SVGAGI. Here the CDR3 reads CASKRDSQENQPQHF. Written as DNA, the CDR3 is TGTGCCAGCAAGAGAGACAGTCAGGAGAATCAGCCCCAGCATTTT.

The gene calls are TRBV5-1 and TRBJ1-1, with 8 bases matching TRBD1. Per germline, CDR1 SGHRS and CDR2 YFSETQ. The trim removed 3 bases at V and 1 base at J, leaving 2 bases unmatched. The CDR3 spans 14 residues. CDR3 sequence reads: CASSWTGQNTEAFF. CDR3 bases: TGCGCCAGCAGCTGGACAGGGCAGAACACTGAAGCTTTCTTT.

This chain uses TRBV6-5 with TRBJ2-1; D possibly corresponds to TRBD2 (5 bases). The germline V gene has CDR1 MNHEY and CDR2 SVGAGI. Trimming shortened V by 4 bases and J by 10 bases, and 14 bases separated the two germline ends. The CDR3 is made up of 13 amino acids. CDR3: CASSSRDTMEQFF. In nucleotides, the CDR3 is TGTGCCAGCAGTTCGAGGGATACAATGGAGCAGTTCTTC.

The CDR3 protein is CASRSIPGVGYGYTF. The DNA of the CDR3 is TGCGCCAGCAGATCAATCCCAGGGGTGGGGTATGGCTACACCTTC. V usage is TRBV5-1 and J usage is TRBJ1-2, with a possible D match to TRBD1 (6 bases). The CDR3 is 15 residues long. Per germline, CDR1 SGHRS and CDR2 YFSETQ. V was trimmed by 5 bases and J by 5 bases, leaving 19 bases between them.

This sequence joins TRBV11-2 and TRBJ2-3; D gene ambiguous. V lost 7 bases and J 4 bases, leaving 12 bases between the germline ends. The CDR3 extends over 13 amino acids. CDR1 is SGHAT, CDR2 FQNNGV, per germline. CDR3 coding DNA: TGTGCCAGCACCCTGGTTAGATCAGATACGCAGTATTTT. Its translation: CASTLVRSDTQYF.

This chain connects TRBV7-2 to TRBJ2-1, with 12 bases fitting TRBD2. Losses at the gene ends were 5 bases for V and 2 bases for J; bases not matched to a gene: 1. CDR1 and CDR2 (germline): SGHTA, FQGNSA. The CDR3 contains 15 residues. As DNA, the CDR3 is TGTGCCAGCAGCCCTAGCGGGGGGGCCTACAATGAGCAGTTCTTC. Translated, it gives CASSPSGGAYNEQFF.

The chain combines TRBV10-1 with TRBJ1-1, with unresolved D. V was pared by 6 bases and J by 7 bases, with 12 bases between. This CDR3 region has 12 residues. CDR1 is WNHNN and CDR2 is SYGVQD in the germline V gene (reference sequence). The CDR3: CASRTYTGEAFF. Written as DNA, the CDR3 is TGCGCCAGCAGAACTTACACCGGTGAAGCTTTCTTT.

The chain joins TRBV2 to TRBJ1-6; possibly TRBD1 for D (6 bases). With 7 bases removed from V and 9 bases from J, the gap between germline ends came to 16 bases. The CDR3 contains 14 residues. Germline CDR1 SNHLY, CDR2 FYNNEI. The CDR3 DNA reads TGTGCCAGCAAAACCCAACAGGGAGGTTCACCCCTCCACTTT. It encodes CASKTQQGGSPLHF.

The chain carries TRBV5-1 and TRBJ2-1; D gene uncertain. Trimming left V 4 bases short and J 0 bases short, with 17 bases between. The CDR3 has 17 residues. CDR1 is SGHRS, CDR2 YFSETQ, per germline. CDR3 amino acids: CASSPQPQASSYNEQFF. CDR3 in DNA: TGCGCCAGCAGCCCTCAACCCCAGGCCAGCTCCTACAATGAGCAGTTCTTC.

This chain links TRBV6-1 with TRBJ1-5; the match to TRBD1 covers 9 bases. The CDR3 is 16 amino acids. The germline CDR1 and CDR2 sequences are MNHNS and SASEGT. After removal of 3 bases from V and 6 bases from J, the junction contained 9 bases not matched to a gene. The CDR3 region is CASSEGPGQGGQPQHF. CDR3 bases: TGTGCCAGCAGTGAGGGACCGGGACAGGGAGGTCAGCCCCAGCATTTT.

V is TRBV7-3 and J is TRBJ2-1; 8 nucleotides match TRBD2. There are 16 residues in the CDR3. The trim removed 4 bases at V and 4 bases at J, leaving 9 bases unmatched. CDR1 and CDR2 (germline): SGHTA, FQGTGA. This chain's CDR3 is CASSSSAGDGYNEQFF. CDR3 sequence (DNA): TGTGCCAGCAGCTCCTCAGCGGGGGATGGGTACAATGAGCAGTTCTTC.

This clone is a singleton in its sample. V is TRBV10-1 and J is TRBJ2-5, with D perhaps matching TRBD1 (5 bases). Germline CDR1 and CDR2: WNHNN and SYGVQD (reference sequence). The V and J ends lost 2 bases and 1 base respectively, with 11 bases between them. The CDR3 runs 15 residues. For the CDR3, the DNA is TGCGCCAGCAGTGAGGGGTTTGGGGCCCAAGAGACCCAGTACTTC. Translation: CASSEGFGAQETQYF.